The entry below gives a single TCR beta chain sequence along with its context. In the study's own analysis: Reference gene primer amplification in the assay estimated nucleated cell counts. Method: immunoSEQ multiplex PCR; TCRdb's copy keeps in-frame clones and lacks some. V and J calls and clone size are given by that table; D and trimming were obtained from the DNA. Here the sample spans a few hundred thousand clones, roughly 80% being singletons. Germline CDR1 MDHEN, CDR2 SYDVKM. This CDR3 comprises 14 residues. The ends were cut back, 4 bases at V and 9 bases at J, with 18 bases in the middle. This entry belongs to a study of blood T cell repertoires in COVID-19. Study-level background: The United States, Italy and Spain provided the acute and convalescent COVID-19 samples. PBMCs, B-cell-depleted T cells, or T cells provided the cDNA or gDNA that made up the material.

The chain has TRBV28 and TRBJ1-1; a possible D gene is TRBD1 (5 bases). Sequencing input: peripheral blood. The receptor was isolated from a man between 60 and 75 years old who had recovered from COVID-19. CDR3 protein: CASSSTWGEEKAFF. The CDR3 bases are TGTGCCAGCAGTTCCACGTGGGGGGAAGAAAAAGCTTTCTTT.